This is a list of T cell receptor beta chains from one sample in a study of T cells expressing NK-cell markers. Using the 5' RACE reads, TCRdb records one entry per CDR3 protein without DNA. The sample table includes around 550,000 distinct CDR3 sequences. Sequenced: blood T cells: a sorted CD56 or NKG2C T cell subset, CD4+ or CD8+ T cells, or bulk PBMC T cells (not recorded which). Receptor source: a man aged 18 to 30 in good health. Both conserved end residues are part of each CDR3. Fields, in order: V gene, J gene, CDR3 protein.

TRBV4-2	TRBJ2-7	CASSQGMRSDEQYF
TRBV3-1	TRBJ2-1	CASRQGDREQFF
TRBV14	TRBJ2-7	CASAPPTGTSYEQYF
TRBV29-1	TRBJ1-5	CSVGDRASNQPQHF
TRBV29-1	TRBJ2-1	CSVGRRLAGNNEQFF
TRBV25-1	TRBJ2-5	CASSDTVPKETQYF
TRBV29-1	TRBJ1-2	CSVEDRAGYGYTF
TRBV21-1	TRBJ1-2	CASSKALFGYTF
TRBV4-2	TRBJ2-5	CASSQAAGGWVVETQYF
TRBV7-6	TRBJ2-6	CASSLRSANVLTF
TRBV10-3	TRBJ2-7	CAISRDRSTYEQYF
TRBV3-1	TRBJ2-1	CASSHNPTSYYNEQFF
TRBV5-1	TRBJ2-6	CASSLHSISGANVLTF
TRBV7-8	TRBJ2-5	CASSPGGGGQYF
TRBV29-1	TRBJ2-7	CSVEVSRDRGREQYF
TRBV5-6	TRBJ2-5	CASSWEQGQETQYF
TRBV5-1	TRBJ2-1	CASSLWGTEGEQFF
TRBV4-3	TRBJ2-1	CASSQDRGTSDTYNEQFF
TRBV7-2	TRBJ2-1	CASRTSRDIIDNEQFF
TRBV28	TRBJ2-3	CASSQRLADPTDTQYF
TRBV29-1	TRBJ2-1	CSVDRPGGSYNEQFF
TRBV28	TRBJ1-1	CASSPPGVPEAFF
TRBV6-1	TRBJ2-1	CASSLALAGGPLNEQFF
TRBV15	TRBJ2-7	CATSRAIQGWEQYF
TRBV24-1	TRBJ2-1	CATSDMGGYNEQFF
TRBV20-1	TRBJ2-1	CSGVSQNEQFF
TRBV7-6	TRBJ1-1	CASSLTSNSDTLNTEAFF
TRBV6-6	TRBJ1-5	CASTQGPNQPQHF
TRBV6-5	TRBJ2-7	CASSYSDREGSEQYF
TRBV27	TRBJ2-1	CASSLVPLAGVSYNEQFF
TRBV18	TRBJ2-2	CASSPPGTPGLLFF
TRBV7-8	TRBJ2-7	CASSPTGASYEQYF
TRBV5-1	TRBJ2-1	CASSLRGAGPNEQFF
TRBV7-2	TRBJ1-2	CASSLTQAGSYGYTF
TRBV7-8	TRBJ2-3	CASVREGPDTQYF
TRBV5-1	TRBJ2-7	CASSLSGSEGEQYF
TRBV6-6	TRBJ2-1	CASSYSIGDAQFF
TRBV29-1	TRBJ1-1	CSGKAVNTEAFF
TRBV7-2	TRBJ2-3	CASTHTGTPTQYF
TRBV10-3	TRBJ1-1	CAIAQGLNTEAFF
TRBV11-2	TRBJ1-1	CASSLEEGTEAFF
TRBV4-2	TRBJ2-5	CASSQGVAGGLETQYF